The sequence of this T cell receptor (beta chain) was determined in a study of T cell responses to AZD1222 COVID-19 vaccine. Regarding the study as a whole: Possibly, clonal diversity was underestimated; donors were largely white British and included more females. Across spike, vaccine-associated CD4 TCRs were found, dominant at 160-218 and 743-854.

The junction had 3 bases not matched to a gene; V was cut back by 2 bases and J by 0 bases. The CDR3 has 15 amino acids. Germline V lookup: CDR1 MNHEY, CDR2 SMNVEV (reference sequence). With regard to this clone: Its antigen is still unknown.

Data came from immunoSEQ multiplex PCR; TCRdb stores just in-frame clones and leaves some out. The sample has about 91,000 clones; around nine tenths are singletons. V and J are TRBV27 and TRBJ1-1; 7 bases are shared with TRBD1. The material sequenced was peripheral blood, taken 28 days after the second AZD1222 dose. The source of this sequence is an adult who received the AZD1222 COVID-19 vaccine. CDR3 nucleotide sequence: TGTGCCAGCAGTTTAGGACAGGATTTGAACACTGAAGCTTTCTTT. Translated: CASSLGQDLNTEAFF.